This T cell receptor (beta chain) was found in a study of cytomegalovirus exposure and HLA in healthy donors. Clones were read by immunoSEQ multiplex PCR, and TCRdb kept only the in-frame ones, dropping some. Of 150,000 to 180,000 clones in the sample, 86% were seen once. In germline, CDR1 is SGHRS, CDR2 YFSETQ. This CDR3 is 14 amino acids long. V lost 0 bases and J lost 8, with 14 bases in between. The chain combines TRBV5-1 with TRBJ1-2; D not resolved. Input material: PBMCs. This sequence was found in a human donor in good health. CDR3 in amino acids: CASSLAGISRGYTF. For the CDR3, the DNA is TGCGCCAGCAGCTTGGCCGGGATATCGAGGGGCTACACCTTC.